This note documents a single T cell receptor beta chain sequence. With 2 bases removed from V and 3 bases from J, the gap between germline ends came to 10 bases. The CDR3 is made up of 14 amino acids. The germline CDR1 and CDR2 sequences are LGHNA and YNFKEQ. Profiling relied on immunoSEQ multiplex PCR, and the TCRdb table lists in-frame clones only, not all of them. This table has 75,000 to 90,000 clones, around nine tenths appearing once. This entry is derived from a study of OX40 agonist ivuxolimab in advanced cancers. At the level of the study: Ivuxolimab is a fully human IgG2 antibody that activates OX40 (CD134).

The specimen comprised CD4+ or CD8+ T cells sorted from blood, sampled in a trial of the OX40 agonist ivuxolimab. The TCR was taken from an adult with an advanced solid tumor such as melanoma, head and neck, liver or kidney cancer. The chain uses TRBV4-2 and TRBJ1-1; D gene uncertain. The CDR3 is CASSQPDMDTEAFF. DNA for the CDR3: TGTGCCAGCAGCCAACCCGATATGGACACTGAAGCTTTCTTT.